Below are 25 T cell receptor beta chains sequenced from a single sample in a study of blood T cell repertoires in COVID-19. Produced via immunoSEQ multiplex PCR; TCRdb's table is partial and in-frame only. The sample yields more than 95,000 clones, roughly nine tenths seen once. Sequencing used peripheral blood. Receptor source: a man in his 60s with acute or convalescent COVID-19.

The rearrangement uses TRBV5-6 and TRBJ2-1, with 11 bases that match TRBD1. V lost 0 bases, J lost 3 bases, and 5 bases stayed unmatched. The CDR3 runs to 17 residues. Germline values: CDR1 SGHDT, CDR2 YYEEEE. CDR3: CASSLGTGGRNYNEQFF. The DNA of the CDR3 is TGTGCCAGCAGCTTGGGGACAGGGGGCCGAAACTACAATGAGCAGTTCTTC. The full variable domain, completed using reference TRBV5-6 and TRBJ2-1, is DAGVTQSPTHLIKTRGQQVTLRCSPKSGHDTVSWYQQALGQGPQFIFQYYEEEERQRGNFPDRFSGHQFPNYSSELNVNALLLGDSALYLCASSLGTGGRNYNEQFFGPGTRLTVL.

The chain carries TRBV6-5 and TRBJ2-5, with unresolved D. Per the germline V gene, CDR1 is MNHEY and CDR2 is SVGAGI. The CDR3 consists of 13 residues. With 8 bases removed from V and 7 bases from J, the gap between germline ends came to 17 bases. CDR3 region: CASEDHTTWTQYF. The CDR3 DNA reads TGTGCCAGCGAAGACCATACTACATGGACCCAGTACTTC.

The chain couples TRBV29-1 to TRBJ1-1; 10 bases match TRBD1. The CDR3 sequence is 12 residues long. The germline CDR1 and CDR2 sequences are SQVTM and ANQGSEA. The V gene end was trimmed by 6 bases and the J gene end by 7 bases; junction bases not matched to a gene: 5. CDR3 amino acids: CSVGQGPFEAFF. CDR3 in DNA: TGCAGCGTGGGACAGGGGCCTTTTGAAGCTTTCTTT.

The chain recombines TRBV6-4 with TRBJ1-2; 10 bases fit TRBD1. The CDR3 runs 15 residues. Germline V lookup: CDR1 MRHNA, CDR2 SNTAGT. After removal of 4 bases from V and 6 bases from J, the junction contained 8 bases not matched to a gene. The CDR3, as DNA: TGTGCCAGCAGTGGGACAACGGGACAGGGGAATGGCTACACCTTC. Amino acids: CASSGTTGQGNGYTF.

The J gene is TRBJ2-7, the V gene TRBV7-9; D may be TRBD1 (5 bases). CDR1 and CDR2 from the germline V gene are SEHNR and FQNEAQ (reference sequence). The CDR3 consists of 13 residues. Trimming cost V 3 bases and J 6 bases, with 12 bases left between them. CDR3 amino acids: CASSFVRAREQYF. CDR3 DNA: TGTGCCAGCAGCTTCGTCAGGGCTCGCGAGCAGTACTTC.

The chain carries TRBV11-2 and TRBJ1-6; D is undetermined. V lost 3 bases to trimming and J lost 6 bases, with 6 bases between them. The CDR3 consists of 13 residues. Germline CDR1 is SGHAT and CDR2 is FQNNGV. CDR3 in DNA: TGTGCCAGCAGCTTGCGGATTAATTCACCCCTCCACTTT. Translated: CASSLRINSPLHF.

This clone was counted a single time. This chain uses TRBV10-3 with TRBJ2-1; D possibly corresponds to TRBD2 (6 bases). This CDR3 is 15 amino acids long. V was trimmed by 6 bases and J by 11 bases, leaving 23 bases between them. CDR1 ENHRY and CDR2 SYGVKD come from the germline V gene. The chain's CDR3 is CAIRMGGAEGDQQFF. The CDR3 coding sequence is TGTGCCATCAGGATGGGCGGGGCGGAGGGAGATCAGCAGTTCTTC.

The rearrangement uses TRBV6-1 and TRBJ1-6; TRBD1 agrees at 9 bases. V trimming: 1 base; J trimming: 9 bases; junction bases outside the gene matches: 10. This CDR3 has 17 amino acids. The V gene's germline CDR1 is MNHNS and CDR2 SASEGT. The CDR3 nucleotides are TGTGCCAGCAGTGAAGTCACAGGGGGCACTTTGGGTTCACCCCTCCACTTT. It codes for CASSEVTGGTLGSPLHF.

The rearrangement uses TRBV27 and TRBJ1-1, with TRBD1 identical over 9 bases. The CDR3 sequence is 14 residues long. Looked up from germline, CDR1 is MNHEY and CDR2 is SMNVEV (reference sequence). With V trimmed by 6 bases and J by 4 bases, 6 bases remained unmatched. In DNA form, the CDR3 reads TGTGCCAGCAGGGAACAGGGGGCGACCACTGAAGCTTTCTTT. Translation: CASREQGATTEAFF.

The gene calls are TRBV7-2 and TRBJ2-3; TRBD2 agrees at 8 bases. Looked up from germline, CDR1 is SGHTA and CDR2 is FQGNSA. V was clipped by 5 bases and J by 4 bases; unmatched bases: 11. The CDR3 sequence is 16 residues long. The CDR3 spells CASSPRGRGAADTQYF. CDR3 bases: TGTGCCAGCAGCCCTCGAGGGCGGGGGGCGGCAGATACGCAGTATTTT. Supplemented by reference TRBV7-2 and TRBJ2-3, the full variable domain reads GAGVSQSPSNKVTEKGKDVELRCDPISGHTALYWYRQSLGQGLEFLIYFQGNSAPDKSGLPSDRFSAERTGGSVSTLTIQRTQQEDSAVYLCASSPRGRGAADTQYFGPGTRLTVL.

The chain links TRBV21-1 to TRBJ2-2; the table's D call, TRBD2, has no DNA check behind it. TRBV21-1 is annotated as a pseudogene. This CDR3 has 17 residues. CDR3 nucleotides: TGTGCCAGCAGCAAGGTAAGCGGGGGGGCGAACACCGGGGAGCTGTTTTTT. Amino acid sequence: CASSKVSGGANTGELFF.

This chain connects TRBV11-2 to TRBJ2-5; D unclear. Germline V lookup: CDR1 SGHAT, CDR2 FQNNGV. The CDR3 has 11 amino acids. The V and J ends lost 5 bases and 4 bases respectively, with 5 bases between them. CDR3 sequence (DNA): TGTGCCAGCAGCCTCTCAGAGACCCAGTACTTC. This codes for CASSLSETQYF.

This chain uses TRBV19 with TRBJ2-6, with D possibly TRBD2 on 6 matching bases. The CDR3 sequence is 17 residues long. Trimming removed 4 bases from V and 2 bases from J, with 15 bases in between. Germline-derived CDR1 and CDR2 are LNHDA and SQIVND (reference sequence). CDR3 coding DNA: TGTGCCAGTAGTACCCGGGACTTACGTCCTGGGGCCAACGTCCTGACTTTC. Protein product: CASSTRDLRPGANVLTF.

The CDR3 DNA reads as TGTGCCAGCAGCTTAGGGCTTACCCTAGGAGGAGAGACCCAGTACTTC. Translated: CASSLGLTLGGETQYF. V usage is TRBV11-1 and J usage is TRBJ2-5; D is possibly TRBD2 (5 bases). Trimming pared 1 base from V and 4 bases from J, leaving 16 bases between. The germline V gene encodes CDR1 SGHAT and CDR2 FQDESV (reference sequence). The CDR3 totals 16 residues.

CDR3 region: CASSFTRTGANYGYTF. CDR3 coding DNA: TGTGCCAGCAGCTTCACCCGTACGGGGGCTAACTATGGCTACACCTTC. The chain carries TRBV7-2 and TRBJ1-2; a weak D match, TRBD1 (5 bases). Trimming left V 3 bases short and J 0 bases short, with 14 bases between. The V gene's germline CDR1 is SGHTA and CDR2 FQGNSA. This CDR3 has 16 residues. The whole variable domain, filled in from reference TRBV7-2 and TRBJ1-2, reads GAGVSQSPSNKVTEKGKDVELRCDPISGHTALYWYRQSLGQGLEFLIYFQGNSAPDKSGLPSDRFSAERTGGSVSTLTIQRTQQEDSAVYLCASSFTRTGANYGYTFGSGTRLTVV.

The chain joins TRBV18 to TRBJ2-2, with 14 bases lining up with TRBD2. Looked up from germline, CDR1 is KGHSH and CDR2 is LQKENI. The CDR3 spans 18 residues. With 3 bases clipped from V and 3 bases from J, the junction kept 6 bases outside the gene matches. The CDR3 here is CASSPRTSGGTYTGELFF. For the CDR3, the DNA is TGTGCCAGCTCACCTCGGACTAGCGGGGGGACCTACACCGGGGAGCTGTTTTTT.

This chain joins TRBV27 and TRBJ2-5; 7 nucleotides match TRBD1. This CDR3 has 14 amino acids. Germline loops: CDR1 MNHEY, CDR2 SMNVEV (reference sequence). V dropped 5 bases and J dropped 5; count of bases not matched to a gene: 8. CDR3 nucleotide sequence: TGTGCCAGCAGTCGTACAGGGGTGGGGGAGACCCAGTACTTC. The encoded protein is CASSRTGVGETQYF.

In its sample, this clone was seen a few times. The chain employs TRBV4-1 and TRBJ1-6; 8 positions agree with TRBD1. This CDR3 contains 17 residues. CDR1 and CDR2 (germline): MGHRA, YSYEKL. The trim removed 3 bases at V and 4 bases at J, leaving 8 bases unmatched. CDR3 DNA: TGCGCCAGCAGCCAGGAAGGACAGGGATTATATAATTCACCCCTCCACTTT. Its translation is CASSQEGQGLYNSPLHF.

The rearrangement uses TRBV6-4 and TRBJ1-5; 9 nucleotides line up with TRBD1. CDR3 length: 15 residues. The junction had 9 bases not matched to a gene; V was cut back by 5 bases and J by 7 bases. Germline assignment: CDR1 MRHNA and CDR2 SNTAGT. DNA for the CDR3: TGTGCCAGCAGTCTGGACAGGGGTGTAGGACAGCCCCAGCATTTT. This encodes CASSLDRGVGQPQHF.

The rearrangement uses TRBV6-5 and TRBJ1-2, with 11 bases identical to TRBD1. This CDR3 spans 14 amino acids. The ends lost 5 bases at V and 6 bases at J; junction bases unmatched: 5. Looked up from germline, CDR1 is MNHEY and CDR2 is SVGAGI. The CDR3 DNA reads as TGTGCCAGCAGTCCCCGGGGACAGGGGGATGGCTACACCTTC. Translated: CASSPRGQGDGYTF.

The chain links TRBV4-2 to TRBJ2-3, with 7 nucleotides matching TRBD1. CDR1 and CDR2 (germline): LGHNA, YNFKEQ. The CDR3 is 15 amino acids. The ends lost 3 bases at V and 0 bases at J; junction bases unmatched: 3. Written as DNA, the CDR3 is TGTGCCAGCAGCCATCGACAGGGAAGCACAGATACGCAGTATTTT. Its translation: CASSHRQGSTDTQYF.

This sequence joins TRBV6-6 and TRBJ2-2; 7 nucleotides line up with TRBD2. The J segment lost 6 bases and the V segment lost 6 bases, leaving 10 bases of the junction unmatched. CDR1 is MNHNY and CDR2 is SVGAGI in the germline V gene (reference sequence). CDR3 length: 15 residues. The CDR3 nucleotides read TGTGCCAGCAGCCGAGGGAGGGGTGGGGCCGGGGAGCTGTTTTTT. Its protein product is CASSRGRGGAGELFF.

The gene calls are TRBV6-5 and TRBJ2-3; 12 nucleotides agree with TRBD2. This CDR3 has 15 amino acids. Germline-derived CDR1 and CDR2 are MNHEY and SVGAGI. The V and J ends lost 8 bases and 0 bases, in that order; junction bases with no gene match: 3. The CDR3 nucleotides are TGTGCCAGCCGTACTAGCGGGGGGAGCACAGATACGCAGTATTTT. Its protein is CASRTSGGSTDTQYF.

V and J are TRBV11-1 and TRBJ2-7, with TRBD1 matching over 8 bases. The junction had 10 bases not matched to a gene; V was cut back by 6 bases and J by 3 bases. The CDR3 totals 15 residues. CDR1 SGHAT and CDR2 FQDESV come from the germline V gene (reference sequence). The CDR3 sequence is CASSLGTGGNYEQYF. CDR3 sequence (DNA): TGTGCCAGCAGTCTGGGTACAGGGGGTAACTACGAGCAGTACTTC.

The chain couples TRBV7-9 to TRBJ1-2, with a weak D call TRBD1 (5 bases). The CDR3 consists of 14 residues. Germline V gene sequence: CDR1 SEHNR, CDR2 FQNEAQ (reference sequence). With 5 bases removed from V and 7 bases from J, the gap between germline ends came to 17 bases. The DNA of the CDR3 is TGTGCCAGCAGCCAGGAGCTCAGGGCCTCTGGCTACACCTTC. Its protein product is CASSQELRASGYTF.